This T cell receptor (beta chain) was captured in a study of regulatory T cells in long-lasting Graves disease. Regarding the study as a whole: The study examined only peripheral blood, not thyroid tissue. Among the persistent patients, approximately 2,900 public clonotypes were shared, more than the approximately 970 shared among new patients. Graves' patients with persistent disease showed TCR diversity lower than patients newly diagnosed.

Remarks on this clonotype: The antigen remains unidentified. A read error may produce the germline difference seen at one junction end.

The authors built TCR beta libraries using iRepertoire HTBI primers and Arm-PCR of CDR3 regions. TCRdb itself ran the multiplex PCR reads through MiXCR, one entry per CDR3 protein. This table holds roughly 500,000 distinct CDR3 sequences, about 13% found once. This CDR3 is 13 amino acids long. From germline, CDR1 is KGHSH and CDR2 LQKENI. Regarding time point: newly diagnosed GD, antithyroid drugs for less than 3 months. Construction of the TCR library relied on RNA isolated from PBMCs. A further study also used this sample, focusing on T cells in Graves' hyperthyroidism and ophthalmopathy. According to that study: For Graves' hyperthyroidism to be stable, ophthalmopathy could not progress within 18 months.

The source is a man under 40 with Graves disease. The sequences come from peripheral blood mononuclear cells (PBMCs), collected at new diagnosis, from a patient treated with antithyroid drugs. The rearrangement uses TRBV18 and TRBJ1-5; no firm D call. The CDR3: CAGSPNSNQPQHF. CDR3 DNA: TGTGCCGGCTCACCTAATAGCAATCAGCCCCAGCATTTT. The entire variable domain, with the rest obtained from reference TRBV18 and TRBJ1-5, is as follows: NAGVMQNPRHLVRRRGQEARLRCSPMKGHSHVYWYRQLPEEGLKFMVYLQKENIIDESGMPKERFSAEFPKEGPSILRIQQVVRGDSAAYFCAGSPNSNQPQHFGDGTRLSIL.